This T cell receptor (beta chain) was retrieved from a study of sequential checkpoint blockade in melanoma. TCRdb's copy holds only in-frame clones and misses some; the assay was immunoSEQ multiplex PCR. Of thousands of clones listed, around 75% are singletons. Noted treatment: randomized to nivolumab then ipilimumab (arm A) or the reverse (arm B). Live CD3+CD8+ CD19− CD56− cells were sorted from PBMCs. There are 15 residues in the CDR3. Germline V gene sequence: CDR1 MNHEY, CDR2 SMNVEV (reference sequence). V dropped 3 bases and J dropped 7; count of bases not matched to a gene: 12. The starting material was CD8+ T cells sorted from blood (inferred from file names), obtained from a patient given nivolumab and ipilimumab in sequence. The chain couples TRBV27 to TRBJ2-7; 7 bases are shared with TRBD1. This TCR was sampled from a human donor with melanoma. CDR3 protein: CASSLRGPHSREQYF. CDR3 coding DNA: TGTGCCAGCAGTTTGAGGGGGCCCCACTCGAGGGAGCAGTACTTC.